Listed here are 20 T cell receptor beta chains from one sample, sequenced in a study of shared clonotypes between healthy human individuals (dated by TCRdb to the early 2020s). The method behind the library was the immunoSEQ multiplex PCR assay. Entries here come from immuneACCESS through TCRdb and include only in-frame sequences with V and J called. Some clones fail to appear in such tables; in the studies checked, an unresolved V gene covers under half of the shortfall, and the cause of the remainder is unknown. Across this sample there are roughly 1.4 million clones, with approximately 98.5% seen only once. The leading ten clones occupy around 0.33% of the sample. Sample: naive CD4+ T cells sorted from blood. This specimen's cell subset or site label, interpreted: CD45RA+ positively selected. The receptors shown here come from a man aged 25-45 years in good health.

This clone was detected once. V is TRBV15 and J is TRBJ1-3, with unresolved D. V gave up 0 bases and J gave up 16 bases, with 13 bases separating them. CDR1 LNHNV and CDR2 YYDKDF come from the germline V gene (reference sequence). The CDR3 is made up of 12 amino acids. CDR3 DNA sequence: TGTGCCACCAGCAGAGACAACAAGGGTCTGTATTTT. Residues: CATSRDNKGLYF.

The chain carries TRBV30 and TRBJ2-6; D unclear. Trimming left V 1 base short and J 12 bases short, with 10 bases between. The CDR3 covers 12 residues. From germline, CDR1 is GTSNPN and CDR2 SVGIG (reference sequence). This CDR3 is CAWSDMVGVLTF. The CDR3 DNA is TGTGCCTGGAGTGATATGGTGGGCGTCCTGACTTTC.

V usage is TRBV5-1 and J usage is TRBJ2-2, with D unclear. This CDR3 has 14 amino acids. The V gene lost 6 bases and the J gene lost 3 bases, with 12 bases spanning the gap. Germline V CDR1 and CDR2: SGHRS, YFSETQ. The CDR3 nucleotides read TGCGCCAGCACGTTCAGGACGGACACCGGGGAGCTGTTTTTT. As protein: CASTFRTDTGELFF.

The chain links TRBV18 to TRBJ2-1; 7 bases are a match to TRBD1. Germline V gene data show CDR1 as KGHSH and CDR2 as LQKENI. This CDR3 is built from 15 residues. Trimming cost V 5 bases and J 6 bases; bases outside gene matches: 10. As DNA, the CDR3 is TGTGCCAGCTCAACACAGGGGCAACTCCTCAATGAGCAGTTCTTC. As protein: CASSTQGQLLNEQFF.

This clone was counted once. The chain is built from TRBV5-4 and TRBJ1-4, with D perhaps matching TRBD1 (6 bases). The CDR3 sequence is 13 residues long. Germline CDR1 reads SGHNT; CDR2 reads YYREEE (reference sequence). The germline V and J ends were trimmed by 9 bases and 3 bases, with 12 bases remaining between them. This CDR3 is CATRGAANEKLFF. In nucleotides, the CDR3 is TGTGCCACTAGGGGGGCGGCTAATGAAAAACTGTTTTTT. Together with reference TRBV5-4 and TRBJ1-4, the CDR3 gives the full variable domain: ETGVTQSPTHLIKTRGQQVTLRCSSQSGHNTVSWYQQALGQGPQFIFQYYREEENGRGNFPPRFSGLQFPNYSSELNVNALELDDSALYLCATRGAANEKLFFGSGTQLSVL.

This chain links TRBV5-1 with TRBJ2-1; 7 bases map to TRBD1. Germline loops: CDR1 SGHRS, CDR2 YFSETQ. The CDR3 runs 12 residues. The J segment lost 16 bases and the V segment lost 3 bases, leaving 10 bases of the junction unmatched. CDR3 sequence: CASSSDRDRVFF. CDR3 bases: TGCGCCAGCAGCTCCGATCGGGACAGAGTATTCTTC.

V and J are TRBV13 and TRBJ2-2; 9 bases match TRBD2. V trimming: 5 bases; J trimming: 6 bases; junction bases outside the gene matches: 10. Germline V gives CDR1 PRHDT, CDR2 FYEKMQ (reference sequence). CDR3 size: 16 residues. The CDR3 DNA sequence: TGTGCCAGCAGCCTTTGGACTAGCGTGCGGGCCGGGGAGCTGTTTTTT. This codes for CASSLWTSVRAGELFF.

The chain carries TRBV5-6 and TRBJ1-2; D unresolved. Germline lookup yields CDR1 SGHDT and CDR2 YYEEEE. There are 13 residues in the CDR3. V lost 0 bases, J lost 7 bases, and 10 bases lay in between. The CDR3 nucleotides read TGTGCCAGCAGCTTGGGGTCTGGGCTTGGCTACACCTTC. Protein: CASSLGSGLGYTF.

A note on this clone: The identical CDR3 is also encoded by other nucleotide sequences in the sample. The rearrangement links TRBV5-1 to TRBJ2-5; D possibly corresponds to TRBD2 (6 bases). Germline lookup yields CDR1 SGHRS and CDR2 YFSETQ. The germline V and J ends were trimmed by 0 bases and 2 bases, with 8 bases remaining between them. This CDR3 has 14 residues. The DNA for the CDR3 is TGCGCCAGCAGCTTGGTTAGCGGACAAGAGACCCAGTACTTC. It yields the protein CASSLVSGQETQYF.

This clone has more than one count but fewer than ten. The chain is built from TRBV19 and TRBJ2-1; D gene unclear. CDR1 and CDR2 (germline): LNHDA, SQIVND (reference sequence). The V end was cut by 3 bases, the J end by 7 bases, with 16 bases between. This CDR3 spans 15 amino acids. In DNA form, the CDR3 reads TGTGCCAGTAGTATTCAGGCAGGTGGTCGTAATGAGCAGTTCTTC. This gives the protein CASSIQAGGRNEQFF. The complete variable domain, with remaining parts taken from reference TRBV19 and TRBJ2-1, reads DGGITQSPKYLFRKEGQNVTLSCEQNLNHDAMYWYRQDPGQGLRLIYYSQIVNDFQKGDIAEGYSVSREKKESFPLTVTSAQKNPTAFYLCASSIQAGGRNEQFFGPGTRLTVL.

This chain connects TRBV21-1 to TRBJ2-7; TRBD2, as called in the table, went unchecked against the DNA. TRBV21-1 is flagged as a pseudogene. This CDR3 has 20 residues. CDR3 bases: TGTGCCAGCAGCCCCTGCTGGTTCCCTGCGGGAGATGGAAAATCCTACGAGCAGTACTTC. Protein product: CASSPCWFPAGDGKSYEQYF.

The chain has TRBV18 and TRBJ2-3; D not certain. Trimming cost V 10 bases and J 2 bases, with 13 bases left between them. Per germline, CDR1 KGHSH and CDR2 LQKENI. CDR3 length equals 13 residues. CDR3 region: CANSASDTDTQYF. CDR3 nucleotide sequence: TGTGCCAACTCGGCCTCGGACACAGATACGCAGTATTTT.

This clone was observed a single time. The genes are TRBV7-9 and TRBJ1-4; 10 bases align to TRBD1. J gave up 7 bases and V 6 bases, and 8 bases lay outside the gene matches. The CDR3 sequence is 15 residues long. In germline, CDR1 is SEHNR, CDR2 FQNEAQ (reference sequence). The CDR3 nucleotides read TGTGCCAGCAGTCTAGACAGGGGGCGTAGTGAAAAACTGTTTTTT. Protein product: CASSLDRGRSEKLFF. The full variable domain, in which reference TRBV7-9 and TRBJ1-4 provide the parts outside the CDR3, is DTGVSQNPRHKITKRGQNVTFRCDPISEHNRLYWYRQTLGQGPEFLTYFQNEAQLEKSRLLSDRFSAERPKGSFSTLEIQRTEQGDSAMYLCASSLDRGRSEKLFFGSGTQLSVL.

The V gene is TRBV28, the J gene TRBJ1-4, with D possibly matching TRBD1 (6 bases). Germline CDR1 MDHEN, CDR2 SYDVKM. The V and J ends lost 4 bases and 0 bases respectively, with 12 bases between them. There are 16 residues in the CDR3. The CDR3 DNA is TGTGCCAGCAGTTGGCGAGGGGGTGCAACTAATGAAAAACTGTTTTTT. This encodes CASSWRGGATNEKLFF.

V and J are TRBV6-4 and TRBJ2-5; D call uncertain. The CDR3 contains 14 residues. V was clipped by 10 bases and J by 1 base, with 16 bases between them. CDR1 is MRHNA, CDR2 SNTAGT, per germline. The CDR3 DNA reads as TGTGCCACCGCATCCACCCCCCCCCAAGAGACCCAGTACTTC. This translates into CATASTPPQETQYF.

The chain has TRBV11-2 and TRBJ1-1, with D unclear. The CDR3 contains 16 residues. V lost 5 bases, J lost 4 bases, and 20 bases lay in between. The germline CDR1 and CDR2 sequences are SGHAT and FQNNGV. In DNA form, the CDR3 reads TGTGCCAGCAGCCAAACGAATCGCGGTCGAGGCACTGAAGCTTTCTTT. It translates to CASSQTNRGRGTEAFF. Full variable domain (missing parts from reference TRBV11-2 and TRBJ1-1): EAGVAQSPRYKIIEKRQSVAFWCNPISGHATLYWYQQILGQGPKLLIQFQNNGVVDDSQLPKDRFSAERLKGVDSTLKIQPAKLEDSAVYLCASSQTNRGRGTEAFFGQGTRLTVV.

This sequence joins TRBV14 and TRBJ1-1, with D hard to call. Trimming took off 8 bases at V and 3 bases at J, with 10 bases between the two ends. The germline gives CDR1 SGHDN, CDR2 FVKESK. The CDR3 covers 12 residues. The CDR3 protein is CASRTRDTEAFF. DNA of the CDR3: TGTGCCAGCCGGACGAGGGACACTGAAGCTTTCTTT.

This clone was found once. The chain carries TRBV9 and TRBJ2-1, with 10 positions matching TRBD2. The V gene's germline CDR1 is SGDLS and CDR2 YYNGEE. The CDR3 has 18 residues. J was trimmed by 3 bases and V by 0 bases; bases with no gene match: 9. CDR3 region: CASSVESSGRALYNEQFF. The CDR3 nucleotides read TGTGCCAGCAGCGTAGAGTCGAGCGGGAGGGCTCTCTACAATGAGCAGTTCTTC. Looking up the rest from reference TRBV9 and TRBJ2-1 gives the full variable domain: DSGVTQTPKHLITATGQRVTLRCSPRSGDLSVYWYQQSLDQGLQFLIQYYNGEERAKGNILERFSAQQFPDLHSELNLSSLELGDSALYFCASSVESSGRALYNEQFFGPGTRLTVL.

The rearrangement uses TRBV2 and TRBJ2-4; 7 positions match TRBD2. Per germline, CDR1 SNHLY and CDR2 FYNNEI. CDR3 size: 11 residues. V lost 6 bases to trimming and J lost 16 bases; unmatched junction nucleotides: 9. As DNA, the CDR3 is TGTGCCAGCAGCGGGGGAGGGGCCTTATACTTC. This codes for CASSGGGALYF. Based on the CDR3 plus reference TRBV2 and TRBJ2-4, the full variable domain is EPEVTQTPSHQVTQMGQEVILRCVPISNHLYFYWYRQILGQKVEFLVSFYNNEISEKSEIFDDQFSVERPDGSNFTLKIRSTKLEDSAMYFCASSGGGALYFGAGTRLSVL.

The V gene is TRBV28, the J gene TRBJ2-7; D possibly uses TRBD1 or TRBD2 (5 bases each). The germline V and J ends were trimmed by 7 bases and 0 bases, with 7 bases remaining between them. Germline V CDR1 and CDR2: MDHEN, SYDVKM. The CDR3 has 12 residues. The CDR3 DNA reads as TGTGCCAGCAAGGGGAGCTCCTACGAGCAGTACTTC. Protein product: CASKGSSYEQYF.